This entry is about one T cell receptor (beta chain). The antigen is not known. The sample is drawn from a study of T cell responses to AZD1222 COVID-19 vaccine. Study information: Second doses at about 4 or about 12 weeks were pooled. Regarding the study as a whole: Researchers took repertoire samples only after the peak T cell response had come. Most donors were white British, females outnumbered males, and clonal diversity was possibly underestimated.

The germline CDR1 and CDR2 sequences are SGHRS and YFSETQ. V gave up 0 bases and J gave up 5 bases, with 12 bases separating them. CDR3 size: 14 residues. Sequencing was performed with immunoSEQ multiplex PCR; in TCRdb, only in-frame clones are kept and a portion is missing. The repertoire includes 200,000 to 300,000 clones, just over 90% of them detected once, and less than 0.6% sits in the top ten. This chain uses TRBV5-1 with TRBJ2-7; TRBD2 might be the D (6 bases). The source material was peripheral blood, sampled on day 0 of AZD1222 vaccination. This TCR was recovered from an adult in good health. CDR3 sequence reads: CASSLGGTEHEQYF. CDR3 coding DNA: TGCGCCAGCAGCTTGGGCGGGACTGAACACGAGCAGTACTTC.